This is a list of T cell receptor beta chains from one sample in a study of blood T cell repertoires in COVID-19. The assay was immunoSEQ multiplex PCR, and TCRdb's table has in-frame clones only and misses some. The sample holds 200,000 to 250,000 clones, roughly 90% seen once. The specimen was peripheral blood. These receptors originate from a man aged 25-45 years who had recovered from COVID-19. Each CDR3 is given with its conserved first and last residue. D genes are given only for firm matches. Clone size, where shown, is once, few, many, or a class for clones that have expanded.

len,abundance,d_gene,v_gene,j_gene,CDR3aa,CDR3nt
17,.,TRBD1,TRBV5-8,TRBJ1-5,CASSLGQGVRGNQPQHF,TGTGCCAGCAGCTTAGGACAGGGGGTAAGAGGCAATCAGCCCCAGCATTTT
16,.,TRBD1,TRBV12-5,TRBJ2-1,CASGLGQGALDNEQFF,TGTGCTAGTGGTTTGGGTCAGGGGGCGCTCGACAATGAGCAGTTCTTC
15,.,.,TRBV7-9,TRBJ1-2,CASSFTGTTNYGYTF,TGTGCCAGCAGCTTTACAGGGACTACTAACTATGGCTACACCTTC
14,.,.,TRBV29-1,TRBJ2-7,CSVCRAPDLCEQYF,TGCAGCGTCTGTAGGGCTCCGGACTTATGCGAGCAGTACTTC
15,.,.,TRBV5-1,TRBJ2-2,CASSPRTTVGGELFF,TGCGCCAGCAGCCCCCGGACGACAGTCGGCGGGGAGCTGTTTTTT
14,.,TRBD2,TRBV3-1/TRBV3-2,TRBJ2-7,CASSPSLAGYEQYF,TGTGCCAGCAGTCCCTCCCTAGCGGGCTACGAGCAGTACTTC
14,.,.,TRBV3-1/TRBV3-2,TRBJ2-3,CASSPSGSTDTQYF,TGTGCCAGCAGCCCTTCAGGAAGCACAGATACGCAGTATTTT
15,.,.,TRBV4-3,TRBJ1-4,CASSHPPGVMQKLFF,TGCGCCAGCAGCCATCCCCCGGGGGTGATGCAAAAACTGTTTTTT
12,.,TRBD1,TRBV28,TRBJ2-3,CASRPGGDTQYF,TGTGCCAGCAGACCAGGGGGAGATACGCAGTATTTT
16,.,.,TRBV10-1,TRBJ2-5,CASSESLSVSRETQYF,TGCGCCAGCAGTGAGAGCCTATCCGTATCACGGGAGACCCAGTACTTC
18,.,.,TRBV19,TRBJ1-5,CASSGGGNRVDGNQPQHF,TGTGCCAGTTCGGGAGGGGGTAATAGGGTAGATGGCAATCAGCCCCAGCATTTT
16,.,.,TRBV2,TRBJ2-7,CASREAGHSEDYEQYF,TGTGCCAGCAGGGAAGCGGGACACTCAGAAGATTACGAGCAGTACTTC
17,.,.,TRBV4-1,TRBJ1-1,CASSQEVLGRAYTEAFF,TGCGCCAGCAGCCAAGAGGTTTTGGGCAGGGCCTACACTGAAGCTTTCTTT
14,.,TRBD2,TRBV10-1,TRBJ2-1,CASSTSGGYNEQFF,TGCGCCAGCTCAACTAGCGGGGGCTACAATGAGCAGTTCTTC
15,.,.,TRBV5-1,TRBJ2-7,CASSLAGRGTYEQYF,TGCGCCAGCAGCTTGGCCGGAAGGGGGACCTACGAGCAGTACTTC
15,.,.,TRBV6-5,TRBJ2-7,CASSYSFGGAYEQYF,TGTGCCAGCAGTTACTCGTTCGGAGGGGCCTACGAGCAGTACTTC
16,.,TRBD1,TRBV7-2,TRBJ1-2,CASSKNGQGNNYGYTF,TGTGCCAGCAGCAAGAACGGACAGGGGAATAATTATGGCTACACCTTC
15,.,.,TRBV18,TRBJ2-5,CASSPQSAGGETQYF,TGTGCCAGCTCACCACAGTCGGCAGGAGGAGAGACCCAGTACTTC
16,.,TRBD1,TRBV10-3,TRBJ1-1,CAISTGTGTANTEAFF,TGTGCCATCAGTACCGGGACAGGGACAGCGAACACTGAAGCTTTCTTT
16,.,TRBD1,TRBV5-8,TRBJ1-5,CASSLPSGTAYQPQHF,TGTGCCAGCAGCTTGCCCTCCGGGACAGCCTATCAGCCCCAGCATTTT
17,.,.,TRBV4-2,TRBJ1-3,CASSQDWRGSSGNTIYF,TGTGCCAGCAGCCAAGATTGGAGGGGCAGCTCTGGAAACACCATATATTTT
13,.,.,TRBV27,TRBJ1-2,CASSLGANYGYTF,TGTGCCAGCAGTTTAGGGGCCAACTATGGCTACACCTTC
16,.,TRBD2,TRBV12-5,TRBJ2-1,CASGLERGGPSNEQFF,TGTGCTAGTGGTTTGGAGCGGGGGGGCCCCTCCAATGAGCAGTTCTTC
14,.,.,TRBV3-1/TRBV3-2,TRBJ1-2,CASTHRVVYYGYTF,TGTGCCAGCACCCACAGGGTGGTTTACTATGGCTACACCTTC
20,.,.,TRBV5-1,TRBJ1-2,CASSLGVGQVTGPSNYGYTF,TGCGCCAGCAGCTTGGGGGTAGGCCAGGTGACCGGTCCCTCCAACTATGGCTACACCTTC
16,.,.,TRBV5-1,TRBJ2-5,CASSRHGGLPGETQYF,TGCGCCAGCAGCAGACACGGGGGGCTCCCGGGTGAGACCCAGTACTTC
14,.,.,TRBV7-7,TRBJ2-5,CASSPGPYQETQYF,TGTGCCAGCAGCCCCGGTCCTTACCAAGAGACCCAGTACTTC
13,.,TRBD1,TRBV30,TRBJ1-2,CAWSLQGEYGYTF,TGTGCCTGGAGCCTTCAGGGGGAATATGGCTACACCTTC
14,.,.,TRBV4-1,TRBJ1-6,CASSQPGRGSPLHF,TGCGCCAGCAGCCAGCCCGGGAGGGGTTCACCCCTCCACTTT
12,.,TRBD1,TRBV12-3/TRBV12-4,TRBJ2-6,CASTGQGNVLTF,TGTGCCAGCACCGGACAGGGGAACGTCCTGACTTTC
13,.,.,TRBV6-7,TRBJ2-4,CASSYLAKNIQYF,TGTGCCAGCAGTTACCTCGCCAAAAACATTCAGTACTTC
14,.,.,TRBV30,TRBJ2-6,CAWKKTGGANVLTF,TGTGCCTGGAAAAAAACGGGTGGGGCCAACGTCCTGACTTTC
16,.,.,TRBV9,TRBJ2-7,CASSVAGSWGSYEQYF,TGTGCCAGCAGCGTGGCGGGGAGTTGGGGCTCCTACGAGCAGTACTTC
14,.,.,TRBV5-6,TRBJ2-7,CASSLGPYNYEQYF,TGTGCCAGCAGCCTGGGTCCTTACAACTACGAGCAGTACTTC
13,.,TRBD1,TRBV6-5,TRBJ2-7,CASQKGAGHEQYF,TGTGCCAGTCAAAAGGGGGCAGGCCACGAGCAGTACTTC
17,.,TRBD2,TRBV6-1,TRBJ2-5,CASSGGVAGGGRETQYF,TGTGCCAGCAGTGGCGGGGTAGCGGGGGGAGGTCGAGAGACCCAGTACTTC
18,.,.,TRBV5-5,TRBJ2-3,CASSGAAGATLMVDTQYF,TGTGCCAGCAGCGGGGCCGCAGGGGCCACCCTCATGGTTGATACGCAGTATTTT
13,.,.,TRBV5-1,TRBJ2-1,CASSLVQNNEQFF,TGCGCCAGCAGCTTGGTCCAAAACAATGAGCAGTTCTTC
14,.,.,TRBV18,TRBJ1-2,CASSPQSANYGYTF,TGTGCCAGCTCACCACAGTCAGCTAACTATGGCTACACCTTC
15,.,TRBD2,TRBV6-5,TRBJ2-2,CASSYLAGGQEELFF,TGTGCCAGCAGTTACCTAGCGGGGGGGCAGGAGGAGCTGTTTTTT
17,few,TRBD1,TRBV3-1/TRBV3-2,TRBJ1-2,CASSQDLDRGFIYGYTF,TGTGCCAGCAGCCAAGACCTCGACAGGGGCTTCATCTATGGCTACACCTTC
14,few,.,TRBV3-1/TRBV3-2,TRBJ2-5,CASSLSGVQETQYF,TGTGCCAGCAGCCTCTCCGGGGTACAAGAGACCCAGTACTTC
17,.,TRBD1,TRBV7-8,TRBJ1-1,CASSIGTGDVEDTEAFF,TGTGCCAGCAGTATAGGGACAGGGGATGTTGAGGACACTGAAGCTTTCTTT
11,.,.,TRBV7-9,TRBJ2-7,CASSSGVGQYF,TGTGCCAGCAGCTCCGGGGTCGGGCAGTACTTC
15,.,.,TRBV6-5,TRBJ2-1,CASSRSSTPHNEQFF,TGTGCCAGCAGCCGAAGTAGCACCCCTCACAATGAGCAGTTCTTC
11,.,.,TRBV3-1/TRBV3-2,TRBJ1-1,CASAGVTEAFF,TGTGCCAGCGCGGGAGTTACTGAAGCTTTCTTT
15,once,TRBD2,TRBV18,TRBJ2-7,CASSPLGAGEASWYF,TGTGCCAGCTCACCACTCGGTGCGGGGGAGGCCTCGTGGTACTTC
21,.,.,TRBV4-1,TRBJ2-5,CASSQGPFPFGGGGIQETQYF,TGCGCCAGCAGCCAAGGACCCTTCCCCTTCGGGGGCGGGGGTATCCAAGAGACCCAGTACTTC